Below, 8 T cell receptor beta chains from the same sample are listed, as sequenced in a study of CD8+CD57+ T cells in acquired aplastic anemia. The template for TCR beta VDJ and CDR3 sequence profiling was genomic DNA. TCRdb re-called the reads through MiXCR, storing one row per CDR3 protein. In the table there are 400,000 to 450,000 distinct CDR3 sequences, about 70% of which are singletons. Source material: sorted CD4+, CD8+, or CD8+CD57+ T cells (not recorded which) from PBMCs. These receptors were taken from a human donor in good health, serving as a control.

CDR3 DNA sequence: TGTGCCAGTACTCTAGACCGAGACTATGGCTACACCTTC. It encodes CASTLDRDYGYTF. The chain links TRBV19 to TRBJ1-2; no clear D gene. This CDR3 is 13 amino acids long. Trimming removed 7 bases at V and 3 bases at J, with 12 bases between. CDR1 and CDR2 (germline): LNHDA, SQIVND (reference sequence). Full variable domain (missing parts from reference TRBV19 and TRBJ1-2): DGGITQSPKYLFRKEGQNVTLSCEQNLNHDAMYWYRQDPGQGLRLIYYSQIVNDFQKGDIAEGYSVSREKKESFPLTVTSAQKNPTAFYLCASTLDRDYGYTFGSGTRLTVV.

This rearrangement joins TRBV2 to TRBJ1-1, with D hard to call. Germline V CDR1 and CDR2: SNHLY, FYNNEI. The V gene lost 3 bases and the J gene lost 3 bases, with 5 bases spanning the gap. The CDR3 covers 12 residues. The CDR3 DNA follows: TGTGCCAGCAGTGAGAGGGACACTGAAGCTTTCTTT. This codes for CASSERDTEAFF.

A word on this clonotype: It is unclear where the CDR3 begins or ends on the DNA, so no DNA is shown, and the CDR3 is as TCRdb lists it. This chain uses TRBV7-2 with TRBJ2-3; the D segment call TRBD1 is taken from the table without a DNA check. Germline loops: CDR1 SGHTA, CDR2 FQGNSA. The CDR3 is 15 residues long, ends included. The CDR3 region is CASSFGFGQGTLFYF.

In its sample, this clonotype was seen many times. CDR3 protein: CASSAAGVETQYF. The CDR3 DNA sequence: TGTGCCAGTTCGGCAGCAGGGGTAGAGACCCAGTACTTC. This chain uses TRBV19 with TRBJ2-5; D may be TRBD1 (6 bases). V was clipped by 8 bases and J by 4 bases, with 14 bases between them. The CDR3 is made up of 13 amino acids. The germline gives CDR1 LNHDA, CDR2 SQIVND (reference sequence).

Comments on this clonotype: The limits of the CDR3 on the DNA are not certain, so only TCRdb's listed CDR3 is given. V and J are TRBV7-2 and TRBJ1-2. The CDR3 comprises 15 residues, both ends counted. Germline V gene data show CDR1 as SGHTA and CDR2 as FQGNSA. This CDR3 is CASSASYEQYFGPAF.

In the case of this clonotype: An end of the junction does not agree with germline; a read error may underlie this. The V and J genes are TRBV20-1 and TRBJ2-6; the D gene could be TRBD1 or TRBD2 (6 bases each). Germline V gene sequence: CDR1 DFQATT, CDR2 SNEGSKA (reference sequence). The CDR3 runs to 15 residues. In DNA form, the CDR3 reads TGCAGTGTGATGCCGACAAGTTCGGGGGCCGACGTCCTGACTTTC. Translation gives CSVMPTSSGADVLTF.

Points on this clonotype: In this CDR3 the conserved last residue, phenylalanine or tryptophan, is missing, so a read error is likely. It is unclear where the CDR3 begins or ends on the DNA, so no DNA is shown, and the CDR3 is as TCRdb lists it. CDR3 sequence reads: CASRWDRGRAVIR. The chain carries TRBV7-2 and TRBJ1-2; the tabulated D call, TRBD1, remains unverified against the DNA. The CDR3 comprises 13 residues, both ends counted. Per germline, CDR1 SGHTA and CDR2 FQGNSA.

About this clonotype: A junction end diverges from the germline sequence, so it may reflect a read error. The chain carries TRBV2 and TRBJ1-2; 7 bases map to TRBD1. CDR1 and CDR2 (germline): SNHLY, FYNNEI. The CDR3 runs to 16 residues. In DNA form, the CDR3 reads TGTGCCAGCAGCCCGGTGGAAAACAGGGGCCAAGAGACCCAGCCCTTC. Translated: CASSPVENRGQETQPF.